Described below is a single T cell receptor beta chain sequence and its context. CDR3 length equals 13 residues. From germline, CDR1 is MGHRA and CDR2 YSYEKL. Trimming removed 0 bases at V and 9 bases at J, with 9 bases between. Construction of the TCRbeta library involved unique molecular identifiers. TCRdb re-called the PCR reads through MiXCR, storing one row per CDR3 protein. This sample has some 390,000 distinct CDR3 sequences, with 20% found just once. These data are taken from a study of T-cell reconstitution after alpha-beta-depleted transplantation in children. V usage is TRBV4-1 and J usage is TRBJ1-5; D unresolved. This specimen was PBMCs from the stem cell graft donor, taken from the stem cell graft. The TCR originated in a human donor who donated a stem cell graft to a child with acute myeloid leukemia. The CDR3 nucleotides read TGCGCCAGCAGCCAAGAGGCGATTCGGCCCCAGCATTTT. Encoded protein: CASSQEAIRPQHF.